This T cell receptor (beta chain) emerged from a study of T cells in Graves' hyperthyroidism and ophthalmopathy. Study-wide findings and caveats: Ophthalmopathy and stable hyperthyroidism were separated by a 13 V-J model. Most thyroid clonotypes with frequency above 0.001 were detected in blood.

The PBMCs were sourced from fresh peripheral blood (less than 11 ml). This CDR3 contains 17 residues. The J segment lost 1 base and the V segment lost 5 bases, leaving 13 bases of the junction unmatched. This clonotype was observed at least ten times. Its antigen is as yet unknown. Researchers amplified the TCR beta CDR3 regions from RNA transcripts. The HTBI set primed first-round TCR CDR3 RT-PCR. One entry per CDR3 protein results from TCRdb running MiXCR on the multiplex PCR reads. The repertoire consists of 380,000 or so distinct CDR3 sequences, with approximately 15% occurring once and the leading ten covering 20% to 25%.

The specimen sequenced was blood. The clonotype comes from a woman aged 25-40 years with Graves' hyperthyroidism. This chain connects TRBV12-3 or TRBV12-4 to TRBJ2-5; TRBD1 matches 7 bases. Here the CDR3 reads CASSTLERGRTQETQYF. CDR3 DNA sequence: TGTGCCAGCAGTACTCTAGAGAGGGGGCGGACCCAAGAGACCCAGTACTTC.